The clone carrying this T cell receptor (beta chain) was seen ten or more times. The blood specimen was taken at initial hyperthyroidism diagnosis, before any ophthalmopathy symptoms. The CDR3 runs to 16 residues. V shed 5 bases and J 9 bases; nucleotides not matched to a gene: 11. Per germline, CDR1 SNHLY and CDR2 FYNNEI. These data come from a study of T cells in Graves' hyperthyroidism and ophthalmopathy. What was amplified from RNA transcripts were TCR beta CDR3 regions. RT-PCR in the first round (using the HTBI primer set) targeted the TCR CDR3. TCRdb re-called the multiplex PCR reads through MiXCR, storing one row per CDR3 protein. The sample carries roughly 580,000 distinct CDR3 sequences, roughly 14% recorded once.

Sequenced material: blood. The origin of this receptor is a woman aged 25-40 years with Graves' hyperthyroidism that later progressed to Graves' ophthalmopathy. V and J are TRBV2 and TRBJ1-6; 9 nucleotides agree with TRBD1. CDR3 in amino acids: CASSLGSGQGISPLHF. The CDR3 bases are TGTGCCAGCAGTTTAGGCTCGGGACAGGGAATTTCACCCCTCCACTTT.